The clone carrying this T cell receptor beta chain was seen only a few times. This record comes from a study of TIL therapy for anti-PD-1-resistant metastatic lung cancer. Study context: Most patients had lung adenocarcinoma; a few tumors were EGFR-mutant, two ALK-rearranged; half smoked currently or formerly. Tumors carried a median about 1.5 non-synonymous mutations per megabase.

Sequencing used immunoSEQ v3. The repertoire was sequenced with immunoSEQ multiplex PCR; TCRdb's copy has only in-frame clones and lacks some. Of 18,000 or so clones listed, 83% are singletons. V was pared by 2 bases and J by 0 bases, with 10 bases between. The CDR3 has 15 amino acids. The germline gives CDR1 SGHTA, CDR2 FQGTGA. Documented time point: pre-treatment sample, taken before nivolumab and TIL therapy. This TCR was recovered from a person aged 25 to 85 with non-small cell lung cancer. The chain carries TRBV7-3 and TRBJ1-1; no clear D gene. The sample here was blood, taken at baseline. The CDR3 loop reads CASSLHPGMNTEAFF. The CDR3 DNA reads as TGTGCCAGCAGCTTACACCCAGGTATGAACACTGAAGCTTTCTTT.